A selection of T cell receptor beta chains follows, all from one sample in a study of T-cell reconstitution after alpha-beta-depleted transplantation in children. TCRdb re-called the PCR reads through MiXCR, storing one row per CDR3 protein. Altogether approximately 500,000 distinct CDR3 sequences are present, over 9.5% being singletons, with the ten largest covering around 2.2%. Sequencing used PBMCs, obtained before TCRalphabeta/CD19-depleted stem cell transplant. The receptors here all came from a child aged 2 to 10 with inherited bone marrow failure, due to receive a stem cell transplant. Both conserved end residues are part of each CDR3. Each record gives: D gene, V gene, clone size, J gene, CDR3 DNA, CDR3 protein. D genes are given only for firm matches. Rows give clone size only sometimes, using once, few, many, or a class for an expanded clone.

NA	TRBV10-2	many	TRBJ2-5	TGCGCCAGCAGTGAGAGGGACTACAGGGGCGGGACCCAGTACTTC	CASSERDYRGGTQYF
TRBD2	TRBV7-9	many	TRBJ2-1	TGTGCCAGCAGCTCCCGACTAGCGGGAGGGCCGCGGAATGAGCAGTTCTTC	CASSSRLAGGPRNEQFF
NA	TRBV10-3	many	TRBJ2-3	TGTGCCATCAGTGTTGGAGGGGGAACTAGCACAGATACGCAGTATTTT	CAISVGGGTSTDTQYF
TRBD2	TRBV29-1	many	TRBJ2-1	TGCAGCGTGTCTAGCGGGAGGGCCTTCTATGAGCAGTTCTTC	CSVSSGRAFYEQFF
TRBD2	TRBV5-1	few	TRBJ2-7	TGCGCCAGCAGCTTGGGGTGGGGACTAGCTCCCCTAGAGCAGTACTTC	CASSLGWGLAPLEQYF
NA	TRBV4-3	NA	TRBJ1-1	TGCGCCAGCAGCCAAGACCTGGTGAACACTGAAGCTTTCTTT	CASSQDLVNTEAFF
TRBD2	TRBV27	NA	TRBJ2-7	TGTGCCAGCACTCTTGCAGCGGGAGGGCCTTCCTACGAGCAGTACTTC	CASTLAAGGPSYEQYF
NA	TRBV6-6	once	TRBJ2-1	TGTGCCAGCAGTTATGAAAGCCCCATGGGGTACAATGAGCAGTTCTTC	CASSYESPMGYNEQFF
NA	TRBV18	many	TRBJ2-1	TGTGCCAGCTCACCACAGGTATTCAATGAGCAGTTCTTC	CASSPQVFNEQFF
NA	TRBV24-1	many	TRBJ2-7	TGTGCCACCAGTGATACCTACGAGCAGTACTTC	CATSDTYEQYF
NA	TRBV28	many	TRBJ2-4	TGTGCCAGCAGTTTCCGGGACCGACTCTCGCTAGCCAAAAACATTCAGTACTTC	CASSFRDRLSLAKNIQYF
NA	TRBV5-6	NA	TRBJ1-6	TGTGCCAGCAGCTTGGGGACGAAACCGAATTCACCCCTCCACTTT	CASSLGTKPNSPLHF
TRBD1	TRBV28	many	TRBJ2-7	TGTGCCAGCAGTTCCGGGACAGGGGGCACCTACGAGCAGTACTTC	CASSSGTGGTYEQYF
NA	TRBV28	NA	TRBJ2-7	TGTGCCAGCAGTTTATCCTCCAGGGGTAACTCCTACGAGCAGTACTTC	CASSLSSRGNSYEQYF
NA	TRBV27	many	TRBJ2-7	TGTGCCAGCAGGGTCGGCGGGGGCCAATACGAGCAGTACTTC	CASRVGGGQYEQYF
NA	TRBV18	few	TRBJ2-5	TGTGCCAGCTCAGACGGAATCCAAGAGACCCAGTACTTC	CASSDGIQETQYF
NA	TRBV4-2	many	TRBJ2-7	TGTGCCAGCAGCCAAAACGGGGCCTACGAGCAGTACTTC	CASSQNGAYEQYF
TRBD2	TRBV28	many	TRBJ2-2	TGTGCCAGCGCACTAGCGGGAGGCGTGGGAACCGGGGAGCTGTTTTTT	CASALAGGVGTGELFF
NA	TRBV6-1	few	TRBJ1-5	TGTGCCAGCAGTGAATATAGCAATCAGCCCCAGCATTTT	CASSEYSNQPQHF